These T cell receptor beta chains were read from a single sample in a study of blood T cell repertoires in COVID-19. TCRdb keeps only in-frame clones here, not all; method: immunoSEQ multiplex PCR. The data contain around 16,000 clones, 88% of them seen just once; the ten biggest clones take up 2.5% to 3.5%. Sequencing was performed on peripheral blood. These receptors all come from a human donor in a cohort sampled during active COVID-19. CDR3s include the opening cysteine and the closing phenylalanine or tryptophan. Fields, in order: D gene, J gene, V gene, clone size, CDR3 protein, CDR3 DNA. D genes are given only for firm matches. For some rows the clone size is stated as once, few or many, or as a class when expanded; others skip it.

D gene: .; J gene: TRBJ1-2; V gene: TRBV7-2; clone size: .; CDR3 protein: CASSLGPDFYGYTF; CDR3 DNA: TGTGCCAGCAGCTTGGGCCCGGATTTCTATGGCTACACCTTC
D gene: TRBD1; J gene: TRBJ1-5; V gene: TRBV4-1; clone size: .; CDR3 protein: CASSPEDRVVQPQHF; CDR3 DNA: TGCGCCAGCAGCCCAGAGGACAGGGTGGTTCAGCCCCAGCATTTT
D gene: TRBD1; J gene: TRBJ1-5; V gene: TRBV29-1; clone size: .; CDR3 protein: CSVATGGGNQPQHF; CDR3 DNA: TGCAGCGTTGCCACAGGGGGAGGCAATCAGCCCCAGCATTTT
D gene: TRBD1; J gene: TRBJ2-5; V gene: TRBV5-1; clone size: .; CDR3 protein: CASSAGTGGSHQETQYF; CDR3 DNA: TGCGCCAGCAGCGCCGGGACAGGGGGCTCCCACCAGGAGACCCAGTACTTC
D gene: .; J gene: TRBJ2-7; V gene: TRBV4-2; clone size: once; CDR3 protein: CASSQHPQDTLYYEQYF; CDR3 DNA: TGTGCCAGCAGCCAACACCCCCAGGACACGTTGTACTACGAGCAGTACTTC
D gene: TRBD2; J gene: TRBJ2-1; V gene: TRBV7-2; clone size: .; CDR3 protein: CASSVTSGSGYNEQFF; CDR3 DNA: TGTGCCAGCAGCGTGACTAGCGGGAGTGGGTACAATGAGCAGTTCTTC
D gene: .; J gene: TRBJ2-3; V gene: TRBV5-1; clone size: .; CDR3 protein: CASSLLGRGDTQYF; CDR3 DNA: TGCGCCAGCAGCTTACTGGGGCGGGGTGATACGCAGTATTTT
D gene: .; J gene: TRBJ2-7; V gene: TRBV11-3; clone size: .; CDR3 protein: CASRTRQGTYEQYF; CDR3 DNA: TGTGCCAGCAGGACCAGGCAGGGGACCTACGAGCAGTACTTC
D gene: .; J gene: TRBJ2-2; V gene: TRBV5-1; clone size: .; CDR3 protein: CASSPTTGVTGELFF; CDR3 DNA: TGCGCCAGCAGCCCTACCACAGGTGTTACCGGGGAGCTGTTTTTT
D gene: TRBD2; J gene: TRBJ2-3; V gene: TRBV7-2; clone size: .; CDR3 protein: CASSLDLAGGGTDTQYF; CDR3 DNA: TGTGCCAGCAGCTTAGACCTAGCGGGAGGTGGAACAGATACGCAGTATTTT
D gene: TRBD2; J gene: TRBJ2-7; V gene: TRBV10-3; clone size: few; CDR3 protein: CAISSKTGKSSGLTYEQYF; CDR3 DNA: TGTGCCATCAGCTCGAAGACGGGAAAATCTAGCGGGCTGACCTACGAGCAGTACTTC
D gene: TRBD1; J gene: TRBJ2-7; V gene: TRBV19; clone size: .; CDR3 protein: CASTSRGRGREGSYEQYF; CDR3 DNA: TGTGCCAGTACCTCCAGGGGGAGAGGAAGGGAAGGTTCCTACGAGCAGTACTTC
D gene: TRBD1; J gene: TRBJ2-1; V gene: TRBV27; clone size: .; CDR3 protein: CASQITGAFYNEQFF; CDR3 DNA: TGTGCCAGCCAAATCACAGGGGCCTTCTACAATGAGCAGTTCTTC
D gene: .; J gene: TRBJ2-2; V gene: TRBV7-9; clone size: .; CDR3 protein: CASSLGSGQNTGELFF; CDR3 DNA: TGTGCCAGCAGCTTAGGGTCGGGACAGAACACCGGGGAGCTGTTTTTT
D gene: .; J gene: TRBJ2-7; V gene: TRBV12-5; clone size: once; CDR3 protein: CASGPKSYEQYF; CDR3 DNA: TGTGCTAGTGGTCCTAAGTCCTACGAGCAGTACTTC
D gene: TRBD1; J gene: TRBJ1-2; V gene: TRBV6-5; clone size: once; CDR3 protein: CASRDRVFLYGYTF; CDR3 DNA: TGTGCCAGCCGGGACAGAGTTTTTCTCTATGGCTACACCTTC
D gene: TRBD2; J gene: TRBJ2-1; V gene: TRBV5-6; clone size: .; CDR3 protein: CASSPPTSGRSYNEQFF; CDR3 DNA: TGTGCCAGCAGCCCGCCGACTAGCGGGCGCTCCTACAATGAGCAGTTCTTC
D gene: TRBD1; J gene: TRBJ2-7; V gene: TRBV5-6; clone size: .; CDR3 protein: CASSFDRVGEQYF; CDR3 DNA: TGTGCCAGCAGCTTCGACAGGGTAGGCGAGCAGTACTTC
D gene: TRBD2; J gene: TRBJ2-3; V gene: TRBV5-1; clone size: .; CDR3 protein: CASSARTRTSGTSTDTQYF; CDR3 DNA: TGCGCCAGCAGCGCGCGGACCCGGACTAGCGGGACTAGCACAGATACGCAGTATTTT
D gene: .; J gene: TRBJ1-1; V gene: TRBV9; clone size: .; CDR3 protein: CASSAGDSTEAFF; CDR3 DNA: TGTGCCAGCAGCGCGGGGGATAGCACTGAAGCTTTCTTT
D gene: TRBD2; J gene: TRBJ2-5; V gene: TRBV7-2; clone size: .; CDR3 protein: CASSSTSGGAETQYF; CDR3 DNA: TGTGCCAGCAGCTCAACTAGCGGGGGGGCAGAGACCCAGTACTTC
D gene: .; J gene: TRBJ2-7; V gene: TRBV4-2; clone size: .; CDR3 protein: CASSQSSGIPYEQYF; CDR3 DNA: TGTGCCAGCAGCCAATCCTCGGGGATACCCTACGAGCAGTACTTC
D gene: .; J gene: TRBJ1-1; V gene: TRBV7-9; clone size: .; CDR3 protein: CASSLDRGTEAFF; CDR3 DNA: TGTGCCAGCAGCTTAGACCGGGGTACTGAAGCTTTCTTT
D gene: .; J gene: TRBJ1-6; V gene: TRBV5-4; clone size: .; CDR3 protein: CASSPLTDNSPLHF; CDR3 DNA: TGTGCCAGCAGCCCGCTGACAGATAATTCACCCCTCCACTTT
D gene: .; J gene: TRBJ2-2; V gene: TRBV4-3; clone size: .; CDR3 protein: CASSQDPRAGTGELFF; CDR3 DNA: TGCGCCAGCAGCCAAGATCCCAGGGCCGGGACCGGGGAGCTGTTTTTT
D gene: TRBD1; J gene: TRBJ2-1; V gene: TRBV4-1; clone size: once; CDR3 protein: CASSSGQGAQDEQFF; CDR3 DNA: TGCGCCAGCAGCAGTGGACAGGGGGCGCAGGATGAGCAGTTCTTC
D gene: TRBD1; J gene: TRBJ2-7; V gene: TRBV27; clone size: .; CDR3 protein: CASSLSTGGAGEQYF; CDR3 DNA: TGTGCCAGCAGTTTATCGACAGGGGGAGCCGGCGAGCAGTACTTC
D gene: .; J gene: TRBJ2-3; V gene: TRBV2; clone size: .; CDR3 protein: CASSINRGGADTQYF; CDR3 DNA: TGTGCCAGCAGTATAAACAGGGGGGGCGCAGATACGCAGTATTTT
D gene: TRBD1; J gene: TRBJ2-1; V gene: TRBV6-5; clone size: .; CDR3 protein: CASSGHRGLGEQFF; CDR3 DNA: TGTGCCAGCAGCGGCCACAGGGGGCTGGGTGAGCAGTTCTTC
D gene: .; J gene: TRBJ1-2; V gene: TRBV10-3; clone size: .; CDR3 protein: CAISDFGGNYGYTF; CDR3 DNA: TGTGCCATCAGTGATTTCGGGGGGAACTATGGCTACACCTTC
D gene: TRBD2; J gene: TRBJ2-7; V gene: TRBV20-1; clone size: .; CDR3 protein: CSASSLALAGYEQYF; CDR3 DNA: TGCAGTGCTAGTTCTTTGGCGCTAGCGGGATACGAGCAGTACTTC
D gene: TRBD1; J gene: TRBJ1-3; V gene: TRBV9; clone size: .; CDR3 protein: CASSVAGGLGNTIYF; CDR3 DNA: TGTGCCAGCAGCGTAGCAGGGGGCCTTGGAAACACCATATATTTT
D gene: TRBD1; J gene: TRBJ1-5; V gene: TRBV28; clone size: .; CDR3 protein: CASTPTTGVQPQHF; CDR3 DNA: TGTGCCAGCACTCCTACTACAGGGGTTCAGCCCCAGCATTTT
D gene: TRBD1; J gene: TRBJ2-3; V gene: TRBV5-1; clone size: .; CDR3 protein: CASSAGTANTDTQYF; CDR3 DNA: TGCGCCAGCAGTGCCGGGACAGCTAACACAGATACGCAGTATTTT
D gene: TRBD2; J gene: TRBJ2-1; V gene: TRBV12-5; clone size: .; CDR3 protein: CASGLVLAGGHEQFF; CDR3 DNA: TGTGCTAGTGGTTTGGTCCTAGCGGGAGGCCATGAGCAGTTCTTC
D gene: TRBD2; J gene: TRBJ2-1; V gene: TRBV28; clone size: .; CDR3 protein: CASSPSGGQGEQFF; CDR3 DNA: TGTGCCAGCAGCCCTAGCGGGGGGCAGGGAGAGCAGTTCTTC
D gene: .; J gene: TRBJ2-5; V gene: TRBV21-1; clone size: few; CDR3 protein: CASPSRGGQGIQETQYF; CDR3 DNA: TGTGCCAGCCCGAGCCGAGGAGGACAGGGGATCCAAGAGACCCAGTACTTC
D gene: TRBD2; J gene: TRBJ2-5; V gene: TRBV3-1/TRBV3-2; clone size: .; CDR3 protein: CASSQGNGGRQYQETQYF; CDR3 DNA: TGTGCCAGCAGCCAAGGCAATGGCGGGAGACAGTACCAAGAGACCCAGTACTTC
D gene: .; J gene: TRBJ1-5; V gene: TRBV6-6; clone size: .; CDR3 protein: CASSYGRGNQPQHF; CDR3 DNA: TGTGCCAGCAGTTACGGCAGGGGCAATCAGCCCCAGCATTTT
D gene: TRBD2; J gene: TRBJ2-5; V gene: TRBV2; clone size: .; CDR3 protein: CASSEGWGLAGTQYF; CDR3 DNA: TGTGCCAGCAGTGAAGGATGGGGACTAGCTGGGACCCAGTACTTC
D gene: TRBD2; J gene: TRBJ2-7; V gene: TRBV4-2; clone size: .; CDR3 protein: CASSQDPNSGGNKQYF; CDR3 DNA: TGTGCCAGCAGCCAAGATCCGAATAGCGGGGGGAACAAGCAGTACTTC
D gene: TRBD2; J gene: TRBJ2-1; V gene: TRBV24-1; clone size: .; CDR3 protein: CATSDLPLAGDEGSYNEQFF; CDR3 DNA: TGTGCCACCAGTGATTTGCCACTAGCGGGAGATGAGGGCTCCTACAATGAGCAGTTCTTC
D gene: TRBD1; J gene: TRBJ2-7; V gene: TRBV14; clone size: .; CDR3 protein: CASSQGYRGVPAYEQYF; CDR3 DNA: TGTGCCAGCAGCCAAGGGTACAGGGGAGTACCTGCCTACGAGCAGTACTTC
D gene: TRBD2; J gene: TRBJ2-7; V gene: TRBV29-1; clone size: .; CDR3 protein: CSVSTGTSVSEQYF; CDR3 DNA: TGCAGCGTTTCCACCGGGACTAGCGTATCCGAGCAGTACTTC
D gene: TRBD1; J gene: TRBJ1-1; V gene: TRBV9; clone size: .; CDR3 protein: CASSVGGTGSTEAFF; CDR3 DNA: TGTGCCAGCAGCGTAGGGGGGACAGGGAGTACTGAAGCTTTCTTT
D gene: TRBD2; J gene: TRBJ2-1; V gene: TRBV27; clone size: .; CDR3 protein: CASSPRLAGGLSHEQFF; CDR3 DNA: TGTGCCAGCAGTCCCCGACTGGCGGGAGGGCTCTCACATGAGCAGTTCTTC
D gene: TRBD1; J gene: TRBJ1-1; V gene: TRBV6-5; clone size: once; CDR3 protein: CASSSLGQGATEAFF; CDR3 DNA: TGTGCCAGCAGTTCACTAGGACAGGGGGCAACTGAAGCTTTCTTT
D gene: TRBD1; J gene: TRBJ1-1; V gene: TRBV6-5; clone size: .; CDR3 protein: CASRGTGRNTEAFF; CDR3 DNA: TGTGCCAGCAGAGGGACAGGGAGGAACACTGAAGCTTTCTTT
D gene: TRBD2; J gene: TRBJ2-1; V gene: TRBV5-4; clone size: .; CDR3 protein: CASSFAGGYNEQFF; CDR3 DNA: TGTGCCAGCAGCTTCGCGGGAGGCTACAATGAGCAGTTCTTC
D gene: .; J gene: TRBJ2-6; V gene: TRBV2; clone size: .; CDR3 protein: CASLREAGANVLTF; CDR3 DNA: TGTGCCAGCCTCAGGGAGGCTGGGGCCAACGTCCTGACTTTC